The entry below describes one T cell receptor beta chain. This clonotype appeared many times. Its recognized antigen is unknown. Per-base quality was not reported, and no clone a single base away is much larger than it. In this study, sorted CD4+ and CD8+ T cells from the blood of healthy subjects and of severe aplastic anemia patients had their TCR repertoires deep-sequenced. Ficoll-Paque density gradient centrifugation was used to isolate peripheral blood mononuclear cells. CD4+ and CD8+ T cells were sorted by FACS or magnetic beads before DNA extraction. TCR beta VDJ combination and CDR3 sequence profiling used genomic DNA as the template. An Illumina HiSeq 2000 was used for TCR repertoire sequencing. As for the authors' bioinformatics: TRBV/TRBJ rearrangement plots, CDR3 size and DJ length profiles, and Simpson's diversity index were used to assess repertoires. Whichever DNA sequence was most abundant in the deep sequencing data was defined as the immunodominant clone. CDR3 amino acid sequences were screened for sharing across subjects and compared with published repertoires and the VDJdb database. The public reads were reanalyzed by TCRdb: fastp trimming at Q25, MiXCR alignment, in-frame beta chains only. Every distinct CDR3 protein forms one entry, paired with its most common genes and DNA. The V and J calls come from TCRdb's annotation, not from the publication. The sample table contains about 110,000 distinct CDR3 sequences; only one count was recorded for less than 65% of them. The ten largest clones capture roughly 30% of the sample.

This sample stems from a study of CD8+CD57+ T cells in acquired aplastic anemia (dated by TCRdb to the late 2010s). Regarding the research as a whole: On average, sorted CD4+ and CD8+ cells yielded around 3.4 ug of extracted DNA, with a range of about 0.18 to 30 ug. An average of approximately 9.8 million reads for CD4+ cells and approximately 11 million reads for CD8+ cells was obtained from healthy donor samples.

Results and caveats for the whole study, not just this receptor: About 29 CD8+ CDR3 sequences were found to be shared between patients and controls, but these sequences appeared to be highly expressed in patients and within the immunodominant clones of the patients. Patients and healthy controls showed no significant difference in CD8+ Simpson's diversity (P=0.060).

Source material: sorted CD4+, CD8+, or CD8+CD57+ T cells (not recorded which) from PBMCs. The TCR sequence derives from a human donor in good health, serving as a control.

The base sequence is TGCAGTGCTAGAACTTTTAAGACAGGGGTGAACACTGAAGCTTTCTTT. Its translation reads: CSARTFKTGVNTEAFF. The chain is encoded by TRBV20-1 joined to TRBJ1-1; TRBD1 fits 8 bases in the junction. The CDR3 covers 16 residues, taking in both the cysteine and the phenylalanine. Only the CDR3 part of the read is kept: 48 bases, read in frame from the first base. At the junction V is shortened by 2 bases and J by 0 bases; bases outside the gene matches: 8. The CDR1 and CDR2 encoded by the germline V gene (reference sequence) are DFQATT and SNEGSKA.